A selection of T cell receptor beta chains follows, all from one sample in a study of OX40 agonist ivuxolimab in advanced cancers. TCRdb's table, derived via immunoSEQ multiplex PCR, lists solely in-frame clones and lacks some. The sample includes around 40,000 clones, 65% to 85% of them seen just once. The starting material was CD4+ or CD8+ T cells sorted from blood, obtained in a trial of the OX40 agonist ivuxolimab. The source of these receptors is an adult with an advanced solid tumor such as melanoma, head and neck, liver or kidney cancer. The CDR3 runs from the conserved cysteine through the conserved F or W. D genes are given only for firm matches. Size values are once, few and many counts, or a class for expanded clones, and some rows have none.

v_gene: TRBV28; len: 14; j_gene: TRBJ2-1; abundance: NA; d_gene: TRBD2; CDR3nt: TGTGCCAGCAGTTATAGCGGGAGGCTCAATGAGCAGTTCTTC; CDR3aa: CASSYSGRLNEQFF
v_gene: TRBV5-1; len: 14; j_gene: TRBJ2-3; abundance: NA; d_gene: NA; CDR3nt: TGCGCCAGCAGCTTGGTTGGTTACAAGGATACGCAGTATTTT; CDR3aa: CASSLVGYKDTQYF
v_gene: TRBV5-6; len: 16; j_gene: TRBJ2-6; abundance: NA; d_gene: NA; CDR3nt: TGTGCCAGCAGCTTGTTTGTGAGACAGGGGGCCAACGTCCTGACTTTC; CDR3aa: CASSLFVRQGANVLTF
v_gene: TRBV28; len: 16; j_gene: TRBJ2-1; abundance: NA; d_gene: TRBD2; CDR3nt: TGTGCCAGCGGCTCTAGGGGATTAGCGGGAATGAATGAGCAGTTCTTC; CDR3aa: CASGSRGLAGMNEQFF
v_gene: TRBV19; len: 16; j_gene: TRBJ1-1; abundance: NA; d_gene: NA; CDR3nt: TGTGCCAGTACCGTCGGGCAGGGTCGAGTGAACACTGAAGCTTTCTTT; CDR3aa: CASTVGQGRVNTEAFF
v_gene: TRBV30; len: 15; j_gene: TRBJ2-3; abundance: few; d_gene: NA; CDR3nt: TGTGCCTGGACCAAGATAGACCGGCGCACAGATACGCAGTATTTT; CDR3aa: CAWTKIDRRTDTQYF
v_gene: TRBV5-1; len: 16; j_gene: TRBJ1-1; abundance: NA; d_gene: TRBD1; CDR3nt: TGCGCCAGCAGCCAATGGGGGACAGGGGGAAACACTGAAGCTTTCTTT; CDR3aa: CASSQWGTGGNTEAFF
v_gene: TRBV5-1; len: 15; j_gene: TRBJ1-1; abundance: NA; d_gene: NA; CDR3nt: TGCGCCAGCAGCCCGACTGGGGTTAGGGACACTGAAGCTTTCTTT; CDR3aa: CASSPTGVRDTEAFF
v_gene: TRBV6-5; len: 13; j_gene: TRBJ1-5; abundance: NA; d_gene: NA; CDR3nt: TGTGCCAGCCGGGGTTATAGCAATCAGCCCCAGCATTTT; CDR3aa: CASRGYSNQPQHF
v_gene: TRBV11-1; len: 16; j_gene: TRBJ2-5; abundance: NA; d_gene: NA; CDR3nt: TGTGCCAGCAGCTTAGTGGGGGGTGGACCCCAAGAGACCCAGTACTTC; CDR3aa: CASSLVGGGPQETQYF
v_gene: TRBV5-6; len: 16; j_gene: TRBJ1-6; abundance: NA; d_gene: TRBD1; CDR3nt: TGTGCCAGCAGACGTTCAGGGACAGCCGGAAAGTCACCCCTCCACTTT; CDR3aa: CASRRSGTAGKSPLHF
v_gene: TRBV5-1; len: 14; j_gene: TRBJ2-5; abundance: NA; d_gene: NA; CDR3nt: TGCGCCAGCAGCTTGGAAGTTGGGGAGGAGACCCAGTACTTC; CDR3aa: CASSLEVGEETQYF
v_gene: TRBV6-6; len: 11; j_gene: TRBJ2-3; abundance: NA; d_gene: NA; CDR3nt: TGTGCCAGCAGTGATCTGGATACGCAGTATTTT; CDR3aa: CASSDLDTQYF
v_gene: TRBV28; len: 12; j_gene: TRBJ2-5; abundance: NA; d_gene: NA; CDR3nt: TGTGCCAGCAGTTCATACGGAGAGACCCAGTACTTC; CDR3aa: CASSSYGETQYF
v_gene: TRBV4-2; len: 17; j_gene: TRBJ2-2; abundance: NA; d_gene: NA; CDR3nt: TGTGCCAGCAGCCAAGAAGGTGGGGGGGCCCCTCGAGGGGAGCTGTTTTTT; CDR3aa: CASSQEGGGAPRGELFF
v_gene: TRBV15; len: 15; j_gene: TRBJ2-1; abundance: once; d_gene: NA; CDR3nt: TGTGCCACCAGCACCAAGTACCGGACTGCCCCGATCGTGTTCTTC; CDR3aa: CATSTKYRTAPIVFF
v_gene: TRBV10-1; len: 13; j_gene: TRBJ2-1; abundance: NA; d_gene: NA; CDR3nt: TGCGCCAGCAGCCCCAGGGGCAAGAATGAGCAGTTCTTC; CDR3aa: CASSPRGKNEQFF
v_gene: TRBV15; len: 14; j_gene: TRBJ1-1; abundance: once; d_gene: TRBD1; CDR3nt: TGTGCCACCAGCAGAGATCGGACAGGGCGAGAAGCTTTCTTT; CDR3aa: CATSRDRTGREAFF
v_gene: TRBV4-3; len: 15; j_gene: TRBJ2-5; abundance: NA; d_gene: NA; CDR3nt: TGCGCCAGCAGCCAAGATAAGGGCTATCAAGAGACCCAGTACTTC; CDR3aa: CASSQDKGYQETQYF
v_gene: TRBV5-1; len: 11; j_gene: TRBJ2-2; abundance: NA; d_gene: NA; CDR3nt: TGCGCCAGCAGCTTGGAGGGGGAGCTGTTTTTT; CDR3aa: CASSLEGELFF
v_gene: TRBV29-1; len: 16; j_gene: TRBJ2-7; abundance: NA; d_gene: NA; CDR3nt: TGCAGCGTTGTGTTAATTGGGTCACAGAGCTCCTACGAGCAGTACTTC; CDR3aa: CSVVLIGSQSSYEQYF
v_gene: TRBV19; len: 13; j_gene: TRBJ1-5; abundance: NA; d_gene: NA; CDR3nt: TGTGCCAGTAGTGGGGATATGGGGCAGCCCCAGCATTTT; CDR3aa: CASSGDMGQPQHF
v_gene: TRBV7-8; len: 14; j_gene: TRBJ2-5; abundance: NA; d_gene: NA; CDR3nt: TGTGCCAGCAGCCCCCGGACCGCCCCAGGGACCCAGTACTTC; CDR3aa: CASSPRTAPGTQYF
v_gene: TRBV5-1; len: 14; j_gene: TRBJ2-5; abundance: NA; d_gene: TRBD2; CDR3nt: TGCGCCAGCCATCCGGGACTAGCGGTGGAGACCCAGTACTTC; CDR3aa: CASHPGLAVETQYF
v_gene: TRBV5-3; len: 16; j_gene: TRBJ2-7; abundance: NA; d_gene: NA; CDR3nt: TGTGCCAGAACCATTAGCCCCCCACTGCCCGACCACGAGCAGTACTTC; CDR3aa: CARTISPPLPDHEQYF
v_gene: TRBV19; len: 13; j_gene: TRBJ1-2; abundance: NA; d_gene: TRBD1; CDR3nt: TGTGCCAGTAGCATGACAGGGGTCTATGGCTACACCTTC; CDR3aa: CASSMTGVYGYTF
v_gene: TRBV28; len: 11; j_gene: TRBJ2-7; abundance: few; d_gene: NA; CDR3nt: TGTGCCAGCAGCCTCGGACACGAGCAGTACTTC; CDR3aa: CASSLGHEQYF
v_gene: TRBV5-6; len: 15; j_gene: TRBJ2-5; abundance: NA; d_gene: TRBD1; CDR3nt: TGTGCCAGCAGCAGTGCCGGGACAGGGGGGGAGACCCAGTACTTC; CDR3aa: CASSSAGTGGETQYF
v_gene: TRBV2; len: 14; j_gene: TRBJ2-3; abundance: few; d_gene: NA; CDR3nt: TGTGCCAGCAGTGGCCAGTCAAGCACAGATACGCAGTATTTT; CDR3aa: CASSGQSSTDTQYF
v_gene: TRBV5-8; len: 12; j_gene: TRBJ1-5; abundance: NA; d_gene: NA; CDR3nt: TGTGCCAGCAGCTTGTACAATCAGCCCCAGCATTTT; CDR3aa: CASSLYNQPQHF
v_gene: TRBV7-9; len: 14; j_gene: TRBJ1-2; abundance: NA; d_gene: NA; CDR3nt: TGTGCCTCACAGGGCGGGGGGGTACCCTATGGCTACACCTTC; CDR3aa: CASQGGGVPYGYTF
v_gene: TRBV5-1; len: 13; j_gene: TRBJ1-1; abundance: NA; d_gene: NA; CDR3nt: TGCGCCAGCAAATCCAGCTCGGACACTGAAGCTTTCTTT; CDR3aa: CASKSSSDTEAFF
v_gene: TRBV5-1; len: 15; j_gene: TRBJ1-1; abundance: NA; d_gene: NA; CDR3nt: TGCGCCAGCAGCCGCGACGGCTACATGAACACTGAAGCTTTCTTT; CDR3aa: CASSRDGYMNTEAFF
v_gene: TRBV18; len: 15; j_gene: TRBJ1-4; abundance: NA; d_gene: TRBD1; CDR3nt: TGTGCCAGCTCACTAGCTCGACAGGGTAATGAAAAACTGTTTTTT; CDR3aa: CASSLARQGNEKLFF
v_gene: TRBV28; len: 12; j_gene: TRBJ1-1; abundance: medium-sized; d_gene: NA; CDR3nt: TGTGCCAGCAGTACCGGGGGTACTGAAGCTTTCTTT; CDR3aa: CASSTGGTEAFF
v_gene: TRBV30; len: 13; j_gene: TRBJ1-3; abundance: once; d_gene: NA; CDR3nt: TGTGCCTGGAGTGTACTTAGCGGAAACACCATATATTTT; CDR3aa: CAWSVLSGNTIYF
v_gene: TRBV11-2; len: 13; j_gene: TRBJ1-1; abundance: NA; d_gene: NA; CDR3nt: TGTGCCAGCAGCTTAGCCCTACAGGGTGAAGCTTTCTTT; CDR3aa: CASSLALQGEAFF
v_gene: TRBV6-1; len: 16; j_gene: TRBJ1-5; abundance: NA; d_gene: NA; CDR3nt: TGTGCCAGCAGTGTCGAGAGGATACGGAGCAATCAGCCCCAGCATTTT; CDR3aa: CASSVERIRSNQPQHF
v_gene: TRBV28; len: 14; j_gene: TRBJ2-2; abundance: NA; d_gene: NA; CDR3nt: TGTGCCAGCAGTTCAACAGGGTTGGCCGGGGAGCTGTTTTTT; CDR3aa: CASSSTGLAGELFF
v_gene: TRBV2; len: 15; j_gene: TRBJ2-5; abundance: few; d_gene: NA; CDR3nt: TGTGCCAGCAGTCCCTTGGAGGGAGGGGGAGAGACCCAGTACTTC; CDR3aa: CASSPLEGGGETQYF
v_gene: TRBV4-2; len: 15; j_gene: TRBJ1-5; abundance: NA; d_gene: NA; CDR3nt: TGTGCCAGCAGCCAAGATGGGGCCTCCGCGCAGCCCCAGCATTTT; CDR3aa: CASSQDGASAQPQHF
v_gene: TRBV6-5; len: 12; j_gene: TRBJ2-7; abundance: once; d_gene: NA; CDR3nt: TGTGCCAGCAGTGAAGCCTCTTACAAGCAGTACTTC; CDR3aa: CASSEASYKQYF